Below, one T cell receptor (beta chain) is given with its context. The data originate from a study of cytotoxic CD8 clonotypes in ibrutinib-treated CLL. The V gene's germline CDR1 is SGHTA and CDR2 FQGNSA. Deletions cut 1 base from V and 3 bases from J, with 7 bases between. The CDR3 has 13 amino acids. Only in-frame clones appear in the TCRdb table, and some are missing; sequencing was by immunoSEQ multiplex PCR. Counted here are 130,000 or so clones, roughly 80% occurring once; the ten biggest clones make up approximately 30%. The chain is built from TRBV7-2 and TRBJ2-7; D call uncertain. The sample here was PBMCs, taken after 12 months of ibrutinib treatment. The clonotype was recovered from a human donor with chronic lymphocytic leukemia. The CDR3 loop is CASSLGNYYEQYF. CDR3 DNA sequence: TGTGCCAGCAGCTTAGGTAATTACTACGAGCAGTACTTC.